The text below deals with one T cell receptor beta chain. What it binds is unknown. At the deep level, the assay was run. The repertoire was sequenced with immunoSEQ multiplex PCR; TCRdb's copy has only in-frame clones and lacks some. In the table there are some 2,000,000 clones, roughly 95% of which are singletons. Germline CDR1 and CDR2: MNHNY and SVGAGI (reference sequence). Trimming took 7 bases from V and 3 from J, leaving 10 bases between them. The CDR3 consists of 13 residues. The data originate from a study of shared clonotypes between healthy human individuals. As for the study in general: There were three CD4 naive, three CD4 memory, two CD8 naive and one CD8 memory plates per donor.

General observations from the study: Non-shared clonotypes showed lower generation probabilities than clonotypes common to all four donors. Across a handful of donors, naive CD4 shared approximately 4.5%, naive CD8 over 3%, memory CD4 2% to 2.5%, memory CD8 over 0.3%.

The source of this sequence is a man in his late teens or twenties in good health. The chain employs TRBV6-6 and TRBJ1-5, with D maybe TRBD1 (6 bases). Material for sequencing was naive CD4+ T cells sorted from blood. The subset: CD45RA+ positively selected. The CDR3 reads CASKGGPNQPQHF. Written as DNA, the CDR3 is TGTGCCAGCAAGGGGGGGCCCAATCAGCCCCAGCATTTT.